Below, one TCR beta chain is given with its context. The CDR3 is 11 amino acids. V lost 3 bases, J lost 7 bases, and 7 bases lay in between. CDR1 and CDR2 (germline): MNHEY, SMNVEV (reference sequence). The data stem from a study of blood T cell repertoires in COVID-19. TCRdb keeps only in-frame clones here, not all; method: immunoSEQ multiplex PCR. The repertoire consists of 60,000 to 85,000 clones, with more than 70% occurring once and the leading ten covering 5.5% to 7%. J is TRBJ2-7 and V is TRBV27; tentative D call: TRBD1 (5 bases). The sample was peripheral blood. This sequence originates from a woman aged 55-75 years with acute or convalescent COVID-19. The CDR3 nucleotides are TGTGCCAGCAGTTTCAGGGCGGAGCAGTACTTC. Amino acid sequence: CASSFRAEQYF.